The rows below give T cell receptor beta chains drawn from one sample of a study of blood T cell repertoires in COVID-19. The data were produced by immunoSEQ multiplex PCR, yet TCRdb's version contains in-frame clones alone and is incomplete. The sample carries around 310,000 clones, approximately 91% recorded once. The sample consisted of peripheral blood. Receptor source: a woman aged 55-70 years with acute or convalescent COVID-19. Each CDR3 is given with its conserved first and last residue. D genes are given only for firm matches. Clone sizes are given selectively: once, few, many, or a class where the clone is expanded.

D gene	V gene	clone size	J gene	CDR3 protein	CDR3 DNA
-	TRBV5-5	-	TRBJ1-5	CASSLPPTGVLSNQPQHF	TGTGCCAGCAGCTTGCCCCCAACAGGCGTACTTAGCAATCAGCCCCAGCATTTT
TRBD2	TRBV28	-	TRBJ2-1	CASSLGSSGAYNEQFF	TGTGCCAGCAGTTTAGGTTCTAGCGGAGCCTACAATGAGCAGTTCTTC
TRBD1	TRBV10-1	-	TRBJ2-5	CASPTGDPLGETQYF	TGCGCCAGTCCAACAGGGGACCCCCTCGGGGAGACCCAGTACTTC
TRBD2	TRBV12-3/TRBV12-4	-	TRBJ2-1	CASRETAGRWQFF	TGTGCCAGCAGGGAAACAGCGGGGCGTTGGCAGTTCTTC
-	TRBV29-1	few	TRBJ2-7	CSVDLPGDFQGQYF	TGCAGCGTTGACCTTCCCGGGGACTTCCAGGGGCAGTACTTC
TRBD1	TRBV13	-	TRBJ2-7	CASSWDRSYEQYF	TGTGCCAGCAGCTGGGACAGGAGCTACGAGCAGTACTTC
TRBD2	TRBV9	-	TRBJ2-3	CASSVGPRVAGGPSTDTQYF	TGTGCCAGCAGCGTAGGTCCCCGGGTAGCGGGGGGCCCTAGCACAGATACGCAGTATTTT
TRBD1	TRBV6-6	-	TRBJ2-2	CASRGQGAGTGELFF	TGTGCCAGCAGGGGACAGGGGGCGGGGACCGGGGAGCTGTTTTTT
-	TRBV4-1	-	TRBJ1-2	CASSQVFRDIAAYGYTF	TGCGCCAGCAGCCAAGTATTTCGGGATATAGCTGCGTATGGCTACACCTTC
-	TRBV18	-	TRBJ2-2	CASSPQDRSGELFF	TGTGCCAGCTCACCCCAAGACAGGTCCGGGGAGCTGTTTTTT